A selection of T cell receptor beta chains follows, all from one sample in a study of blood T cell repertoires in COVID-19. Using immunoSEQ multiplex PCR, the repertoire was profiled, and TCRdb retains in-frame clones only, with some absent. The sample includes 100,000 to 150,000 clones, around 76% of them seen just once. The sample was peripheral blood. The receptors derive from a man in his 60s with acute or convalescent COVID-19. Both conserved end residues are part of each CDR3. Fields, in order: J gene, clone size, D gene, V gene, CDR3 DNA, CDR3 protein. The D gene is left open where the match is weak. Some rows mark clone size as missing; the rest say once, few, many or name a class of expanded clone.

TRBJ2-7,-,-,TRBV11-3,TGTGCCAGCAGCTTGGAGGGTGCCGTTTTTTTCGAGCAGTACTTC,CASSLEGAVFFEQYF
TRBJ2-3,-,TRBD2,TRBV7-9,TGTGCCAGCAGCTTGAACATAGCGGGGGGGCGGTTCACAGATACGCAGTATTTT,CASSLNIAGGRFTDTQYF
TRBJ1-1,-,-,TRBV3-1/TRBV3-2,TGTGCCAGCAGCCAAGCAGTCAATGAAGCTTTCTTT,CASSQAVNEAFF
TRBJ2-1,-,-,TRBV15,TGTGCCACCAGCAGAGGGAGACAGCAATATGAGCAGTTCTTC,CATSRGRQQYEQFF
TRBJ1-2,few,-,TRBV10-2,TGCGCCAGCAGTGAGTACACAGGGCCTGGCTACACCTTC,CASSEYTGPGYTF
TRBJ1-2,-,-,TRBV24-1,TGTGCCACCAGTGATTATCTGGGGGCCGAACATGGCTACACCTTC,CATSDYLGAEHGYTF
TRBJ2-1,-,TRBD2,TRBV24-1,TGTGCCACCAGTGACACGAGCGGGGGGCTTTACAATGAGCAGTTCTTC,CATSDTSGGLYNEQFF
TRBJ2-2,few,TRBD2,TRBV6-4,TGTGCCAGCAGTGACTTTGCTAGCGGGAGTACCATGCTGTTTTTT,CASSDFASGSTMLFF
TRBJ1-1,-,TRBD1,TRBV30,TGTGCCTCACGGACAGGGAGGTTGGGAGCTTTCTTT,CASRTGRLGAFF
TRBJ1-5,-,TRBD1,TRBV6-5,TGTGCCAGCAGGGGTACAGGGGGTCAGCCCCAGCATTTT,CASRGTGGQPQHF
TRBJ1-2,-,TRBD1,TRBV10-3,TGTGCCATCAGTGAGCCGGCCAGGACAGGGGTCTCTGGCTACACCTTC,CAISEPARTGVSGYTF
TRBJ1-2,-,TRBD1,TRBV18,TGTGCCAGCTCACCTACGGAGGGGGCCAACTATGGCTACACCTTC,CASSPTEGANYGYTF
TRBJ1-6,-,TRBD1,TRBV11-2,TGTGCCAGCAGCTTTCGACAGGGGGTAACTAAATCTTCACCCCTCCACTTT,CASSFRQGVTKSSPLHF
TRBJ2-3,many,-,TRBV7-2,TGTGCCAGCAGCTCCCCCCTGGGCCTCGGCCCAGATACGCAGTATTTT,CASSSPLGLGPDTQYF
TRBJ1-2,few,-,TRBV27,TGTGCCAGCAGTCCGCAGGGTATTAGGAGCGGCTACACCTTC,CASSPQGIRSGYTF
TRBJ1-1,-,-,TRBV30,TGTGCCTGGAGTGTACTACCGGAGAACACTGAAGCTTTCTTT,CAWSVLPENTEAFF
TRBJ2-5,-,TRBD2,TRBV4-2,TGTGCCAGCAGCCAAGGGGCGGGAGCTGGGGAGACCCAGTACTTC,CASSQGAGAGETQYF
TRBJ1-5,-,-,TRBV5-6,TGTGCCAGCAGCTTGTACAGGGAAAATCAGCCCCAGCATTTT,CASSLYRENQPQHF
TRBJ2-2,-,TRBD2,TRBV9,TGTGCCAGCAGCGTAGTCAGCGGGGGGAACACCGGGGAGCTGTTTTTT,CASSVVSGGNTGELFF
TRBJ2-5,-,-,TRBV10-2,TGCGCCAGCAGTGATTTCCGCGGGGAGACCCAGTACTTC,CASSDFRGETQYF
TRBJ2-4,-,TRBD2,TRBV3-1/TRBV3-2,TGTGCCAGCACCCTGACTAGCGGGGGGGCCGGGAACATTCAGTACTTC,CASTLTSGGAGNIQYF
TRBJ2-3,-,TRBD2,TRBV4-2,TGTGCCAGCAGCCGACTAGCGGCTAGCACAGATACGCAGTATTTT,CASSRLAASTDTQYF
TRBJ2-5,-,TRBD2,TRBV14,TGTGCCAGCAGCCCCTATAGCGGGGGAGAGACCCAGTACTTC,CASSPYSGGETQYF
TRBJ1-2,-,-,TRBV5-1,TGCGCCAGCAGCCCGGCGGGGGTAGGGGTGAGGGGCTACACCTTC,CASSPAGVGVRGYTF
TRBJ1-2,-,-,TRBV7-9,TGTGCCAGCAGCCTAGACAGTAATGGCTACACCTTC,CASSLDSNGYTF
TRBJ2-1,-,TRBD2,TRBV5-1,TGCGCCAGCAGCCCGCCCTTAGCGGGGAACAATGAGCAGTTCTTC,CASSPPLAGNNEQFF
TRBJ1-1,-,-,TRBV25-1,TGTGCCAGCAGTCGCTCGGGATTCGTCACTGAAGCTTTCTTT,CASSRSGFVTEAFF
TRBJ1-2,few,-,TRBV6-1,TGTGCCAGCAGTGAAGCGGGGGGTAGGGGTGGCTACACCTTC,CASSEAGGRGGYTF
TRBJ2-7,-,TRBD1,TRBV5-5,TGTGCCAGCAGCTTGGACGTCAGGGGGACCTACGAGCAGTACTTC,CASSLDVRGTYEQYF
TRBJ2-5,-,-,TRBV2,TGTGCCAGCAGTGCTTTACAAGAGACCCAGTACTTC,CASSALQETQYF
TRBJ2-3,-,TRBD2,TRBV7-3,TGTGCCAGCAGCTTGAGACTAGCGGGGGACGGAGATACGCAGTATTTT,CASSLRLAGDGDTQYF
TRBJ1-1,once,TRBD1,TRBV2,TGTGCCAGCAGCGGACAGGGGATCGCTGAAGCTTTCTTT,CASSGQGIAEAFF
TRBJ1-6,-,TRBD1,TRBV2,TGTGCCAGCAGTGGTGACAGACAGGGAAGGTCACCCCTCCACTTT,CASSGDRQGRSPLHF
TRBJ2-7,-,-,TRBV18,TGTGCCAGCTCCCCGGGGGACCGTAGCGAGCAGTACTTC,CASSPGDRSEQYF
TRBJ1-2,-,-,TRBV6-5,TGTGCCAGCACCTCCGGGGGGCCTCGCGGCTACACCTTC,CASTSGGPRGYTF
TRBJ1-1,-,TRBD1,TRBV19,TGTGCCAGTACCAGGGACAGGGACTCTGAAGCTTTCTTT,CASTRDRDSEAFF
TRBJ1-2,once,-,TRBV6-4,TGTGCCAGCAGTGACTCGTTCGGTACCTATGGCTACACCTTC,CASSDSFGTYGYTF
TRBJ1-1,-,-,TRBV25-1,TGTGCCAGCAGTGTCCACTCGGGAAAAGCTTTCTTT,CASSVHSGKAFF
TRBJ1-4,-,TRBD1,TRBV29-1,TGCAGCGTTGGTACGGGACAGACTAATGAAAAACTGTTTTTT,CSVGTGQTNEKLFF
TRBJ2-1,-,TRBD2,TRBV2,TGTGCCAGCGCGGGGGGGACCTACAATGAGCAGTTCTTC,CASAGGTYNEQFF
TRBJ2-7,-,TRBD1,TRBV2,TGTGCCAGTACTCTACAGGGGGCTAACTACGAGCAGTACTTC,CASTLQGANYEQYF
TRBJ1-5,-,-,TRBV19,TGTGCCAGTAGTATGGGAGGAGGGTTTCAGCCCCAGCATTTT,CASSMGGGFQPQHF
TRBJ2-3,-,TRBD2,TRBV5-1,TGCGCCAGCAGCCTGGGACTACCCACAGATACGCAGTATTTT,CASSLGLPTDTQYF
TRBJ2-5,-,TRBD1,TRBV11-2,TGTGCCAGCGCAAACAGGGGGCGCGAGACCCAGTACTTC,CASANRGRETQYF
TRBJ2-5,-,-,TRBV6-5,TGTGCCAGCAGTTACTCCCCGGGACACCCTGGGGAGACCCAGTACTTC,CASSYSPGHPGETQYF
TRBJ2-3,few,TRBD2,TRBV11-2,TGTGCCAGCAGCTTTTTGCCAGCGGGGGGGTATACAGATACGCAGTATTTT,CASSFLPAGGYTDTQYF
TRBJ1-5,-,TRBD1,TRBV27,TGTGCCAGCAGTTTATATTCGGGACAGGGGAACAATCAGCCCCAGCATTTT,CASSLYSGQGNNQPQHF
TRBJ1-2,-,TRBD1,TRBV30,TGTGCCTGGAGTGCCCTCTCCCCGGGACAGGCTCGTTCGGGGTATGGCTACACCTTC,CAWSALSPGQARSGYGYTF
TRBJ1-2,-,-,TRBV5-1,TGCGCCAGCAGCTTGGAGCGGGGGCGCCACTATGGCTACACCTTC,CASSLERGRHYGYTF
TRBJ1-4,-,-,TRBV2,TGTGCCAGCAGTGATGCGGGTACTGGGGAAAAACTGTTTTTT,CASSDAGTGEKLFF
TRBJ2-3,-,TRBD2,TRBV7-9,TGTGCCAGCAGCCCTCCGGGACTAGCGCGCACAGAAGCGCAGTATTTT,CASSPPGLARTEAQYF
TRBJ2-7,few,TRBD2,TRBV4-2,TGTGCCAGCAGCCAAGAACTAGCGGTTGAGGGGACGGGGTACGAGCAGTACTTC,CASSQELAVEGTGYEQYF
TRBJ1-1,-,TRBD1,TRBV27,TGTGCCAGCAGTTTGTCCGGGACAGGGGTGAACACTGAAGCTTTCTTT,CASSLSGTGVNTEAFF
TRBJ2-1,-,TRBD2,TRBV11-2,TGTGCCAGCAGCCTCCCCTTAAGGGCGGGGGGGCCCAGCGGCAATGAGCAGTTCTTC,CASSLPLRAGGPSGNEQFF
TRBJ2-3,-,TRBD1,TRBV5-4,TGTGCCAGCAGCAATGGTGCCGGGACAGGGTGGGGCACAGATACGCAGTATTTT,CASSNGAGTGWGTDTQYF
TRBJ2-1,many,TRBD2,TRBV3-1/TRBV3-2,TGTGCCAGCAGCCCCAAGGGGAGCGGGAGGAGGAATGAGCAGTTCTTC,CASSPKGSGRRNEQFF
TRBJ2-1,-,TRBD1,TRBV27,TGTGCCAGCAGTTTGATCGGGACAGGGGGCAATGAGCAGTTCTTC,CASSLIGTGGNEQFF
TRBJ2-7,-,-,TRBV5-1,TGCGCCAGCAGCTTAGGGGAACCTCCCTACGAGCAGTACTTC,CASSLGEPPYEQYF
TRBJ2-6,-,TRBD1,TRBV2,TGTGCCAGCAGTGAGTGGACAGGGGTTGGGGCCAACGTCCTGACTTTC,CASSEWTGVGANVLTF